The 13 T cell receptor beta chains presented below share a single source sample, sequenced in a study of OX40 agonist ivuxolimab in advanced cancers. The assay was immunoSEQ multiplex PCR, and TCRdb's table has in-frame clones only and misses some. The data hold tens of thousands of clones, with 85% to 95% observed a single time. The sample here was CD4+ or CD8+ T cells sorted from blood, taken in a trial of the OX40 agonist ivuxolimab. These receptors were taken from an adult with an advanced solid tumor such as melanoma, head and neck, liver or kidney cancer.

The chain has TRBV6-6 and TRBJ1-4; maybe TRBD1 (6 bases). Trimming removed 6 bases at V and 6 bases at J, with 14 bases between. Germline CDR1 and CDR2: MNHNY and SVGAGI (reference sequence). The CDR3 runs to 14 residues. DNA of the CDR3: TGTGCCAGCAGAACGGGGCCAGGGGATGAAAAACTGTTTTTT. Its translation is CASRTGPGDEKLFF.

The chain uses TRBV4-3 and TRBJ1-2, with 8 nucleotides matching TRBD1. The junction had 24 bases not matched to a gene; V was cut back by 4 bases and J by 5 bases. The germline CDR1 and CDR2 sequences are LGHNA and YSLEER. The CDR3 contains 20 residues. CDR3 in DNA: TGCGCCAGCAGCCCGGGACAGGCGGTATTCTCCCCTGAGGGGGTTTATGGCTACACCTTC. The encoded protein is CASSPGQAVFSPEGVYGYTF.

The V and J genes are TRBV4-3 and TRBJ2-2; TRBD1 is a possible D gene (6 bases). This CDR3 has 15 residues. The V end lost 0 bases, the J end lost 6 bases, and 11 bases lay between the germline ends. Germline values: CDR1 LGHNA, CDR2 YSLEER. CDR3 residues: CASSQDGGPAGELFF. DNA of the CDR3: TGCGCCAGCAGCCAAGATGGGGGCCCGGCCGGGGAGCTGTTTTTT.

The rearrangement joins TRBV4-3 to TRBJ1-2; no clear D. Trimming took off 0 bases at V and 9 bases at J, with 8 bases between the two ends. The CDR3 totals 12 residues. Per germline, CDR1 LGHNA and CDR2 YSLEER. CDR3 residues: CASSQDYSSYTF. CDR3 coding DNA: TGCGCCAGCAGCCAAGATTACTCTAGCTACACCTTC.

The CDR3 region is CASSLAGGGTEAFF. CDR3 nucleotide sequence: TGTGCCAGCAGCTTGGCAGGGGGCGGCACTGAAGCTTTCTTT. The chain employs TRBV5-5 and TRBJ1-1, with 8 nucleotides matching TRBD1. The germline V gene has CDR1 SGHKS and CDR2 YYEKEE (reference sequence). V shed 0 bases and J 4 bases; nucleotides not matched to a gene: 2. The CDR3 totals 14 residues.

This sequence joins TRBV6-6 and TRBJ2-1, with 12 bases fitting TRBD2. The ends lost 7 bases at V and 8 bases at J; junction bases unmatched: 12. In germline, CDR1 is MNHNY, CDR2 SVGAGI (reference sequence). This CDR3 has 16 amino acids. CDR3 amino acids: CASTERSRTSGDEQFF. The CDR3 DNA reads TGTGCCAGCACCGAACGGAGCCGGACTAGCGGGGATGAGCAGTTCTTC.

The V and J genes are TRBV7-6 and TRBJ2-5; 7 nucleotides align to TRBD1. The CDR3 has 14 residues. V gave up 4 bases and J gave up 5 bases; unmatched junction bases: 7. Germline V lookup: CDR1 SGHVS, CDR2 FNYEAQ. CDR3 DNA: TGTGCCAGCAGCTCATACAGGGGCCGGGAGACCCAGTACTTC. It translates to CASSSYRGRETQYF.

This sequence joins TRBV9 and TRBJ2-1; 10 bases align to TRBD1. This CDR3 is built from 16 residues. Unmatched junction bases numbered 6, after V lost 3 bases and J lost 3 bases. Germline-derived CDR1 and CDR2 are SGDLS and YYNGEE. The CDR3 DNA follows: TGTGCCAGCAGCGCCGGGACAGGGGATCTCTACAATGAGCAGTTCTTC. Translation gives CASSAGTGDLYNEQFF.

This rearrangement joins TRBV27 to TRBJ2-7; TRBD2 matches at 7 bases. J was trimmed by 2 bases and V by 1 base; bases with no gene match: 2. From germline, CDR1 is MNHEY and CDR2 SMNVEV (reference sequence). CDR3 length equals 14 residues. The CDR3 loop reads CASSLWGGTYEQYF. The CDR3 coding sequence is TGTGCCAGCAGTTTATGGGGGGGGACCTACGAGCAGTACTTC.

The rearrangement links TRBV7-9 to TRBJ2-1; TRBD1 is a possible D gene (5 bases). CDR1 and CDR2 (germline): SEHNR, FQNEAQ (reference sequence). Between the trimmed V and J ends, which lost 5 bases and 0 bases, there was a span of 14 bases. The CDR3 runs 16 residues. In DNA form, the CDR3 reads TGTGCCAGCAGCCCTCGACAGAGCAGCTCCTACAATGAGCAGTTCTTC. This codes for CASSPRQSSSYNEQFF.

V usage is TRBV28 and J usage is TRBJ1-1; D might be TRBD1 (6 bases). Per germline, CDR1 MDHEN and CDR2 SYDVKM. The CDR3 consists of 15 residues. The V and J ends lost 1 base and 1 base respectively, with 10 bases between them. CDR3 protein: CASSLYGGANTEAFF. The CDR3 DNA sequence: TGTGCCAGCAGTTTATATGGGGGGGCGAACACTGAAGCTTTCTTT.

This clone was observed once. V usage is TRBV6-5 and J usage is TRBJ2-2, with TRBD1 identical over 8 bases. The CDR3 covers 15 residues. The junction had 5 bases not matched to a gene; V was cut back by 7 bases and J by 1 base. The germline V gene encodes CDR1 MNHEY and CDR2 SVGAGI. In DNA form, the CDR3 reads TGTGCCAGCAAGTCTGGGACAGGGAACACCGGGGAGCTGTTTTTT. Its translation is CASKSGTGNTGELFF.

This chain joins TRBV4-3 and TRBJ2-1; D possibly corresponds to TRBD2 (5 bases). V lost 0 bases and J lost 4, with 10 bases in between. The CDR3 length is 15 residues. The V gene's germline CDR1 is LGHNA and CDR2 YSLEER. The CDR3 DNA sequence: TGCGCCAGCAGCCAAGATAGCGATCGGTACAATGAGCAGTTCTTC. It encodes CASSQDSDRYNEQFF.